This T cell receptor (beta chain) was recovered during a study of fetal regulatory T cell absence and autoimmunity. From germline, CDR1 is SGHTA and CDR2 FQGNSA. J gave up 0 bases and V 1 base, and 9 bases lay outside the gene matches. CDR3 length: 18 amino acids. The protocol was immunoSEQ multiplex PCR, while the TCRdb copy is restricted to in-frame clones and leaves out a portion. This sample yields 95,000 or so clones, of which about 78% are seen a single time; just under 2% belongs to the top ten. The sequencing sample was made of pancreas tissue. The gene calls are TRBV7-2 and TRBJ2-7; TRBD2 matches at 10 bases. The clonotype originates from a male donor with IPEX syndrome. As DNA, the CDR3 is TGTGCCAGCAGCTTAGGGACTAGCGGTGGTGGAGGCTCCTACGAGCAGTACTTC. Translation: CASSLGTSGGGGSYEQYF. Using reference TRBV7-2 and TRBJ2-7 for the parts outside the CDR3, the full variable domain is GAGVSQSPSNKVTEKGKDVELRCDPISGHTALYWYRQSLGQGLEFLIYFQGNSAPDKSGLPSDRFSAERTGGSVSTLTIQRTQQEDSAVYLCASSLGTSGGGGSYEQYFGPGTRLTVT.